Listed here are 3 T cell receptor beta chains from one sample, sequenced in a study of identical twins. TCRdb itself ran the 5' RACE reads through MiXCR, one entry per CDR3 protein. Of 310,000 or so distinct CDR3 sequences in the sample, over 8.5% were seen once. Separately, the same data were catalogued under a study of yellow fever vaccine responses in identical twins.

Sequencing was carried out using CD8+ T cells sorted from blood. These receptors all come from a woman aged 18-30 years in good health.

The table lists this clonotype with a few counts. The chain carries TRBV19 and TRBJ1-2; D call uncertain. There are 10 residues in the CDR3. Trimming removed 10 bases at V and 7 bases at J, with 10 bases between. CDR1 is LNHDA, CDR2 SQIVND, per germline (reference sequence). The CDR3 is CATGEGGYTF. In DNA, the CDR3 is TGTGCCACTGGCGAGGGTGGCTACACCTTC.

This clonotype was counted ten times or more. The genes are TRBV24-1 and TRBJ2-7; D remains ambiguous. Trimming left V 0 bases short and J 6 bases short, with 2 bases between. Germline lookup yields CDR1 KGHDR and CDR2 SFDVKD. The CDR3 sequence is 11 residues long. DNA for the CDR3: TGTGCCACCAGTGATTTGTCCGAGCAGTACTTC. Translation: CATSDLSEQYF.

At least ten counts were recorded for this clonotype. The chain's CDR3 is CASSLAGTGELFF. In nucleotides, the CDR3 is TGTGCCAGCAGCTTAGCCGGCACCGGGGAGCTGTTTTTT. The chain carries TRBV7-8 and TRBJ2-2; D remains ambiguous. CDR3 length: 13 residues. Between the trimmed V and J ends, which lost 0 bases and 4 bases, there was a span of 3 bases. The germline V gene has CDR1 SGHVS and CDR2 FQNEAQ.